The next 13 T cell receptor beta chains were all read from a single sample in a study of blood T cells in healthy people across ages. Next came a second PCR, run for roughly 6 to 11 cycles, which used a sample-barcoded 5' primer along with a J-beta primer mix. TCRdb re-called the 5' RACE reads through MiXCR, storing one row per CDR3 protein. The data hold around 970,000 distinct CDR3 sequences, with 45% to 60% observed a single time. The sequenced sample was blood. These TCRs come from a woman aged 55-75 years in good health.

The chain joins TRBV27 to TRBJ2-3; 10 nucleotides line up with TRBD1. Germline CDR1 is MNHEY and CDR2 is SMNVEV (reference sequence). Unmatched junction bases numbered 3, after V lost 4 bases and J lost 2 bases. The CDR3 is 15 amino acids. CDR3 sequence: CASSSDRGLTDTQYF. CDR3 in DNA: TGTGCCAGCAGTTCCGACAGGGGGCTCACAGATACGCAGTATTTT.

The chain has TRBV11-2 and TRBJ2-5; D not resolved. The CDR3 totals 16 residues. The germline V and J ends were trimmed by 0 bases and 4 bases, with 15 bases remaining between them. Germline V gene data show CDR1 as SGHAT and CDR2 as FQNNGV. The CDR3 region is CASSLDLATSVETQYF. CDR3 in DNA: TGTGCCAGCAGCTTAGATCTGGCTACGAGTGTAGAGACCCAGTACTTC.

This clonotype came up once. The CDR3 region is CASSLSTGVSEKLFF. Written as DNA, the CDR3 is TGCGCCAGCAGCTTAAGCACAGGGGTTTCGGAAAAACTGTTTTTT. This rearrangement joins TRBV5-1 to TRBJ1-4; 7 bases agree with TRBD1. The CDR3 loop spans 15 amino acids. V was pared by 2 bases and J by 8 bases, with 9 bases of the junction left unmatched. CDR1 and CDR2 from the germline V gene are SGHRS and YFSETQ.

This clonotype was counted between two and nine times. This sequence joins TRBV2 and TRBJ2-5; TRBD2 agrees at 7 bases. The DNA end favors TRBJ2-7, so the J call may be wrong. Germline CDR1 and CDR2: SNHLY and FYNNEI. This CDR3 contains 14 residues. Written as DNA, the CDR3 is TGTGCCAGCAGTGGACGGGAGGTAATGAGCGAGCAGTACTTC. Translated: CASSGREVMSEQYF.

The table lists this clonotype with a few counts. The V and J genes are TRBV7-9 and TRBJ2-7; D might be TRBD2 (6 bases). Between the trimmed V and J ends, which lost 5 bases and 0 bases, there was a span of 14 bases. Germline V CDR1 and CDR2: SEHNR, FQNEAQ (reference sequence). The CDR3 totals 15 residues. CDR3 in DNA: TGTGCCAGCAGCCTAACCGGGGGAAGCTCCTACGAGCAGTACTTC. Protein: CASSLTGGSSYEQYF.

The CDR3: CSARDLERGDTQYF. The CDR3, as DNA: TGCAGTGCTAGAGATCTTGAAAGGGGAGATACGCAGTATTTT. The chain uses TRBV20-1 and TRBJ2-3, with D possibly being TRBD1 (5 bases). In germline, CDR1 is DFQATT, CDR2 SNEGSKA (reference sequence). Trimming cost V 0 bases and J 5 bases, with 12 bases left between them. CDR3 size: 14 residues.

The table lists this clonotype with a few counts. The rearrangement joins TRBV4-2 to TRBJ1-6; a possible D gene is TRBD1 (5 bases). In germline, CDR1 is LGHNA, CDR2 YNFKEQ. V was pared by 2 bases and J by 8 bases, with 19 bases between. The CDR3 is made up of 17 amino acids. This CDR3 reads CASSQYRGPVGDSPLHF. In nucleotides, the CDR3 is TGTGCCAGCAGCCAATATAGGGGACCCGTCGGGGATTCACCCCTCCACTTT.

The chain has TRBV27 and TRBJ2-7; D might be TRBD1 (5 bases). The CDR3 totals 13 residues. V lost 4 bases and J 7 bases, leaving 14 bases between the germline ends. The germline gives CDR1 MNHEY, CDR2 SMNVEV (reference sequence). Written as DNA, the CDR3 is TGTGCCAGCAGTTCAGGGCAGTCCCGAGAGCAGTACTTC. Residues: CASSSGQSREQYF.

The rearrangement joins TRBV11-2 to TRBJ1-5; TRBD1 agrees at 7 bases. The V gene end was trimmed by 5 bases and the J gene end by 4 bases; junction bases not matched to a gene: 8. The CDR3 loop spans 15 amino acids. CDR1 is SGHAT and CDR2 is FQNNGV in the germline V gene. The CDR3 nucleotides are TGTGCCAGCAGCCGCGTGACAGGGAGAAATCAGCCCCAGCATTTT. The encoded protein is CASSRVTGRNQPQHF. The whole variable domain, filled in from reference TRBV11-2 and TRBJ1-5, reads EAGVAQSPRYKIIEKRQSVAFWCNPISGHATLYWYQQILGQGPKLLIQFQNNGVVDDSQLPKDRFSAERLKGVDSTLKIQPAKLEDSAVYLCASSRVTGRNQPQHFGDGTRLSIL.

The chain recombines TRBV6-2 or TRBV6-3 with TRBJ2-7; TRBD2 is a possible D gene (6 bases). The CDR3 is 15 amino acids. Germline loops: CDR1 MNHEY, CDR2 SVGEGT. V lost 1 base and J lost 2, with 12 bases in between. This chain's CDR3 is CASSYFGSGAYEQYF. Here the CDR3 DNA reads TGTGCCAGCAGTTACTTTGGTAGCGGAGCCTACGAGCAGTACTTC.

The chain links TRBV13 to TRBJ2-1, with 14 bases that match TRBD2. Trimming took 4 bases from V and 13 from J; bases not matched to a gene: 12. The germline gives CDR1 PRHDT, CDR2 FYEKMQ (reference sequence). The CDR3 extends over 16 amino acids. CDR3 in DNA: TGTGCCAGCAGCTCGACGGGACTAGCGGGAGAGGAGACCCAGTTCTTC. Translation: CASSSTGLAGEETQFF.

The chain carries TRBV20-1 and TRBJ1-2; 9 bases agree with TRBD1. With 3 bases clipped from V and 8 bases from J, the junction kept 16 bases outside the gene matches. This CDR3 spans 16 amino acids. The germline gives CDR1 DFQATT, CDR2 SNEGSKA (reference sequence). The chain's CDR3 is CSARVKGQGTYKGYTF. In DNA form, the CDR3 reads TGCAGTGCTAGGGTCAAGGGACAGGGTACTTACAAGGGCTACACCTTC.

Ten or more counts support this clonotype. The chain has TRBV12-3 or TRBV12-4 and TRBJ2-5; no clear D. CDR3 size: 12 residues. V was pared by 3 bases and J by 5 bases, with 7 bases between. CDR3 residues: CASSFGRETQYF. The CDR3, as DNA: TGTGCCAGCAGTTTTGGTCGGGAGACCCAGTACTTC.